This T cell receptor (beta chain) originates from a study of beta chain features in type 1 diabetes. Expressed TCRB transcripts got sequenced, as all isolated RNA was reverse transcribed. The data were produced by immunoSEQ multiplex PCR, yet TCRdb's version contains in-frame clones alone and is incomplete. This sample has hundreds of thousands of clones, with around 13% found just once. V dropped 6 bases and J dropped 3 bases, with 15 bases sitting between them. Germline V gene lookup returns CDR1 LNHDA and CDR2 SQIVND (reference sequence). CDR3 length: 14 residues. Researchers reported sorting CD4+ naive, central memory, regulatory and stem cell-like memory cells via CD45RO/CCR7/CD25/CD127/CD95/CD27.

The sample comprised central memory CD4+ T cells from blood. The genes are TRBV19 and TRBJ2-7, with D perhaps matching TRBD2 (6 bases). This TCR was sampled from a man aged 25 to 40 in good health. CDR3 nucleotide sequence: TGTGCCAGTAGCTCATACCAGGGACTCTACGAGCAGTACTTC. Amino acid sequence: CASSSYQGLYEQYF.